This TCR beta chain was identified during a study of vaccination and CD4 T cells after COVID-19. Noted treatment: roughly ten-day PBMC culture with coronavirus spike peptide pools or control peptides (ViraFEST assay). CDR1 and CDR2 from the germline V gene are SGHAT and FQNNGV. V shed 5 bases and J 3 bases; nucleotides not matched to a gene: 8. The CDR3 consists of 16 residues. Cultured CD4+ T cells had their DNA profiled by the Oncomine TCR Beta short-read assay. Cultured CD4+ T cells were the source of extracted genomic DNA. TCRdb reprocessed the PCR reads via MiXCR and lists one record per CDR3 protein. The sample consists of over 20,000 distinct CDR3 sequences, roughly 45% of them appearing once. As to this clonotype: As yet, its antigen is unknown.

This sequence joins TRBV11-2 and TRBJ2-5, with 11 bases aligning to TRBD2. The TCR was taken from a human donor who had recovered from COVID-19. Source material: CD4+ T cells from blood, cultured in vitro. The CDR3, as DNA: TGTGCCAGCAGCCCTAGGACTAGCGGGCACAAAGAGACCCAGTACTTC. This translates into CASSPRTSGHKETQYF. Variable domain in full (rest from reference TRBV11-2 and TRBJ2-5): EAGVAQSPRYKIIEKRQSVAFWCNPISGHATLYWYQQILGQGPKLLIQFQNNGVVDDSQLPKDRFSAERLKGVDSTLKIQPAKLEDSAVYLCASSPRTSGHKETQYFGPGTRLLVL.